One T cell receptor beta chain is described in this entry. The antigen remains undetermined. TCRdb re-called the 5' RACE reads through MiXCR, storing one row per CDR3 protein. The profile shows some 450,000 distinct CDR3 sequences, 17% of them singletons. This record comes from a study of CD8 T cells in ankylosing spondylitis. Study outcomes and limitations: As reported, disease-linked clones showed significant enrichment in matched ankylosing spondylitis synovial fluid. Reports of some motif variants in reactive arthritis synovial fluid and blood predate this one. Made up of fewer than 10 highly homologous variants, a TCR beta motif appeared characteristic of ankylosing spondylitis blood. Peripheral blood samples showed relatively rare disease-linked clones, and these clones were CD8+.

Losses at the gene ends were 5 bases for V and 2 bases for J; bases not matched to a gene: 5. This CDR3 region has 14 residues. Germline CDR1 and CDR2: DFQATT and SNEGSKA (reference sequence). The genes are TRBV20-1 and TRBJ2-1, with TRBD2 matching over 8 bases. Sequencing used blood, either unsorted or a sorted T cell fraction (not recorded which). The receptor comes from a male donor with ankylosing spondylitis. This CDR3 is CSAPSAGAYNEQFF. DNA for the CDR3: TGCAGTGCTCCCTCAGCGGGGGCCTACAATGAGCAGTTCTTC.